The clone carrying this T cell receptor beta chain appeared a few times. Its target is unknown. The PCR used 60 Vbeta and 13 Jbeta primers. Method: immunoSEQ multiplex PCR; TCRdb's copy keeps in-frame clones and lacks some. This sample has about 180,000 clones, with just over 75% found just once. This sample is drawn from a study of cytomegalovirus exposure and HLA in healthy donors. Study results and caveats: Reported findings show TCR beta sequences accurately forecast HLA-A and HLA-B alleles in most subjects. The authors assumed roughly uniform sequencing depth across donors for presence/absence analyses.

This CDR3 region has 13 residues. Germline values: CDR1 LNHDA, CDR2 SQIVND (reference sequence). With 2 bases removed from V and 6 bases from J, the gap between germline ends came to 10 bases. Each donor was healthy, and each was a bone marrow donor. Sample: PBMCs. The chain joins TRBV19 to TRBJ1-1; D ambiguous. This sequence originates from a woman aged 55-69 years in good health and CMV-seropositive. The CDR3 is CASSIMGGSEAFF. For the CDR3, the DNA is TGTGCCAGTAGTATAATGGGAGGCTCTGAAGCTTTCTTT. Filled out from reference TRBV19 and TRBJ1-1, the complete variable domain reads DGGITQSPKYLFRKEGQNVTLSCEQNLNHDAMYWYRQDPGQGLRLIYYSQIVNDFQKGDIAEGYSVSREKKESFPLTVTSAQKNPTAFYLCASSIMGGSEAFFGQGTRLTVV.